This is a list of T cell receptor beta chains from one sample in a study of CD8 T cells in ankylosing spondylitis. Using its own MiXCR run on the 5' RACE reads, TCRdb lists one record per CDR3 protein. The table shows around 28,000 distinct CDR3 sequences, with under 40% occurring only once. Sequenced input: synovial fluid, either unsorted or a sorted T cell fraction (not recorded which). The receptors originated from a male donor with ankylosing spondylitis. The CDR3 runs from the conserved cysteine through the conserved F or W. D genes are given only for firm matches. Where a row states a size, it is once, few, many or the class of an expanded clone; other rows omit it.

CDR3 DNA: TGTGCCACCAGTGAAAATAGGGCCAGCAATCAGCCCCAGCATTTT; CDR3 protein: CATSENRASNQPQHF; D gene: NA; V gene: TRBV24-1; clone size: NA; J gene: TRBJ1-5
CDR3 DNA: TGTGCCAACCAACAGGCGGCGAACACTGAAGCTTTCTTT; CDR3 protein: CANQQAANTEAFF; D gene: NA; V gene: TRBV6-4; clone size: few; J gene: TRBJ1-1
CDR3 DNA: TGTGCCAGCAGTCCCCCTGGGGGAAACTACAATGAGCAGTTCTTC; CDR3 protein: CASSPPGGNYNEQFF; D gene: NA; V gene: TRBV12-3/TRBV12-4; clone size: NA; J gene: TRBJ2-1
CDR3 DNA: TGCAGCGTGGGGACAGCTCTCTATGGCTACACCTTC; CDR3 protein: CSVGTALYGYTF; D gene: TRBD1; V gene: TRBV29-1; clone size: NA; J gene: TRBJ1-2
CDR3 DNA: TGTGCCAGCAGCCAGGACAGGCAAGAGACCCAGTACTTC; CDR3 protein: CASSQDRQETQYF; D gene: TRBD1; V gene: TRBV7-8; clone size: NA; J gene: TRBJ2-5
CDR3 DNA: TGTGCCAGCAGTGGAGAGGCAGGGACGGGCCGAGAGACCCAGTACTTC; CDR3 protein: CASSGEAGTGRETQYF; D gene: NA; V gene: TRBV6-1; clone size: NA; J gene: TRBJ2-5
CDR3 DNA: TGCAGTGCTAGAGATAGGAGCGGGAGTATACGTGAGCAGTTCTTC; CDR3 protein: CSARDRSGSIREQFF; D gene: TRBD2; V gene: TRBV20-1; clone size: few; J gene: TRBJ2-1
CDR3 DNA: TGTGCCAGCAGCCCCCTGACCCCATGGGGCGATACGCAGTATTTT; CDR3 protein: CASSPLTPWGDTQYF; D gene: NA; V gene: TRBV12-3/TRBV12-4; clone size: NA; J gene: TRBJ2-3
CDR3 DNA: TGCGCCAGCAGCTTGGATTTCGGACGGGGCTATGGCTACACCTTC; CDR3 protein: CASSLDFGRGYGYTF; D gene: NA; V gene: TRBV5-1; clone size: few; J gene: TRBJ1-2
CDR3 DNA: TGTGCCAGCAGCTTAGAGGGTGAGCCCTACAATGAGCAGTTCTTC; CDR3 protein: CASSLEGEPYNEQFF; D gene: NA; V gene: TRBV11-1; clone size: few; J gene: TRBJ2-1
CDR3 DNA: TGCAGCGTTGAACAGGACAGGGGGATCGGGGAGCTGTTTTTT; CDR3 protein: CSVEQDRGIGELFF; D gene: TRBD1; V gene: TRBV29-1; clone size: NA; J gene: TRBJ2-2
CDR3 DNA: TGTGCCTGGATTCACAGGGACAATGAGCAGTTCTTC; CDR3 protein: CAWIHRDNEQFF; D gene: NA; V gene: TRBV30; clone size: NA; J gene: TRBJ2-1
CDR3 DNA: TGTGCCAGCAGGGGACTAGCGGGAGGGCGTGAGCAGTTCTTC; CDR3 protein: CASRGLAGGREQFF; D gene: TRBD2; V gene: TRBV6-1; clone size: NA; J gene: TRBJ2-1
CDR3 DNA: TGTGCCAGCAGCTCTGACGGTTATCAGCCCCAGCATTTT; CDR3 protein: CASSSDGYQPQHF; D gene: NA; V gene: TRBV12-3/TRBV12-4; clone size: many; J gene: TRBJ1-5
CDR3 DNA: TGCGCCAGCAGTGAAATGAACAGCCGCACCGGGGAGCTGTTTTTT; CDR3 protein: CASSEMNSRTGELFF; D gene: NA; V gene: TRBV10-2; clone size: NA; J gene: TRBJ2-2
CDR3 DNA: TGTGCCAGCAGTTACTCGATGCAAGAGACCCAGTACTTC; CDR3 protein: CASSYSMQETQYF; D gene: NA; V gene: TRBV6-5; clone size: NA; J gene: TRBJ2-5
CDR3 DNA: TGTGCCAGCAAGGGGTCAGAGACCCAGTACTTC; CDR3 protein: CASKGSETQYF; D gene: NA; V gene: TRBV6-6; clone size: few; J gene: TRBJ2-5
CDR3 DNA: TGTGCCTGGAGTGTACGCCAGTTCTATGATGGCTACACCTTC; CDR3 protein: CAWSVRQFYDGYTF; D gene: NA; V gene: TRBV30; clone size: NA; J gene: TRBJ1-2
CDR3 DNA: TGTGCCAGCAGCCAATCCTTGTGGGATGAGCAGTTCTTC; CDR3 protein: CASSQSLWDEQFF; D gene: NA; V gene: TRBV3-1; clone size: NA; J gene: TRBJ2-1
CDR3 DNA: TGTGCCAGCAGTTTCCTTTGGGATAGCGGAGAGAATGAGCAGTTCTTC; CDR3 protein: CASSFLWDSGENEQFF; D gene: NA; V gene: TRBV12-3/TRBV12-4; clone size: medium-sized; J gene: TRBJ2-1
CDR3 DNA: TGTGCCAGCAGCTTCGCAGCGGGAGCGGTAGATGGCTACACCTTC; CDR3 protein: CASSFAAGAVDGYTF; D gene: NA; V gene: TRBV5-6; clone size: many; J gene: TRBJ1-2
CDR3 DNA: TGCGCCAGCATCTTGGCCGGGGGGTATAGTCAGCCCCAGCATTTT; CDR3 protein: CASILAGGYSQPQHF; D gene: NA; V gene: TRBV5-1; clone size: NA; J gene: TRBJ1-5
CDR3 DNA: TGTGCCAGCAGCCCGGACAAAGGGGGAAATAATGAAAAACTGTTTTTT; CDR3 protein: CASSPDKGGNNEKLFF; D gene: NA; V gene: TRBV3-1; clone size: NA; J gene: TRBJ1-4
CDR3 DNA: TGTGCCAGCAGCGTAATAAGCGGGAGTTCTGCAGATACGCAGTATTTT; CDR3 protein: CASSVISGSSADTQYF; D gene: TRBD2; V gene: TRBV9; clone size: few; J gene: TRBJ2-3
CDR3 DNA: TGTGCCAGCAGCCCGGGGGGGGCCGCGGGGGTCTTC; CDR3 protein: CASSPGGAAGVF; D gene: TRBD2; V gene: TRBV7-9; clone size: NA; J gene: TRBJ2-1
CDR3 DNA: TGCAGTGCTAGACCCTACGGGGGACTACTAGCGGGATCCTACAATGAGCAGTTCTTC; CDR3 protein: CSARPYGGLLAGSYNEQFF; D gene: TRBD2; V gene: TRBV20-1; clone size: NA; J gene: TRBJ2-1
CDR3 DNA: TGTGCCAGCAGCTCCACTAGCGGGTCCTACAATGAGCAGTTCTTC; CDR3 protein: CASSSTSGSYNEQFF; D gene: TRBD2; V gene: TRBV6-1; clone size: NA; J gene: TRBJ2-1
CDR3 DNA: TGTGCCAGCAGCTTAACTCTCGGGAACACTGAAGCTTTCTTT; CDR3 protein: CASSLTLGNTEAFF; D gene: NA; V gene: TRBV7-9; clone size: NA; J gene: TRBJ1-1
CDR3 DNA: TGCAGTGCATTAGGCGGGGAGAGCAATCAGCCCCAGCATTTT; CDR3 protein: CSALGGESNQPQHF; D gene: NA; V gene: TRBV20-1; clone size: many; J gene: TRBJ1-5
CDR3 DNA: TGTGCCTGGATCATCAGGGATCATTCTGAAGCTTTCTTT; CDR3 protein: CAWIIRDHSEAFF; D gene: NA; V gene: TRBV30; clone size: NA; J gene: TRBJ1-1
CDR3 DNA: TGTGCCAGCAGCTTAGGGGGGACTGCTCAGGAGCAGTTCTTC; CDR3 protein: CASSLGGTAQEQFF; D gene: NA; V gene: TRBV7-9; clone size: NA; J gene: TRBJ2-1
CDR3 DNA: TGTGCCAGCTCGTCAGGACTCTCACAAGAGACCCAGTACTTC; CDR3 protein: CASSSGLSQETQYF; D gene: NA; V gene: TRBV18; clone size: NA; J gene: TRBJ2-5
CDR3 DNA: TGCAGCGTTGAAGGGACTAGCGGGTACAGCTCCTACAATGAGCAGTTCTTC; CDR3 protein: CSVEGTSGYSSYNEQFF; D gene: TRBD2; V gene: TRBV29-1; clone size: NA; J gene: TRBJ2-1
CDR3 DNA: TGTGCCAGCAGCTTCCGGGGAAACAATGAGCAGTTCTTC; CDR3 protein: CASSFRGNNEQFF; D gene: NA; V gene: TRBV13; clone size: many; J gene: TRBJ2-1
CDR3 DNA: TGTGCCAGCAGCCCAGAAGGGGGACTAGCGGAATACGAGCAGTACTTC; CDR3 protein: CASSPEGGLAEYEQYF; D gene: TRBD2; V gene: TRBV7-9; clone size: few; J gene: TRBJ2-7
CDR3 DNA: TGCAGCGTTGAAGATCTAATAAGCAGTCGCAACTATGGCTACACCTTC; CDR3 protein: CSVEDLISSRNYGYTF; D gene: NA; V gene: TRBV29-1; clone size: many; J gene: TRBJ1-2
CDR3 DNA: TGCAGCGTTTTAGAGCGGGAGGGCCGGGAGCAGTTCTTC; CDR3 protein: CSVLEREGREQFF; D gene: TRBD2; V gene: TRBV29-1; clone size: few; J gene: TRBJ2-1
CDR3 DNA: TGTGCCAGCTCACCGGGGACAGTTGGCGGCACTGAAGCTTTCTTT; CDR3 protein: CASSPGTVGGTEAFF; D gene: TRBD1; V gene: TRBV18; clone size: NA; J gene: TRBJ1-1
CDR3 DNA: TGTGCCAGCAGTTCGGTTTCACCGACCTACGAGCAGTACTTC; CDR3 protein: CASSSVSPTYEQYF; D gene: NA; V gene: TRBV12-3/TRBV12-4; clone size: NA; J gene: TRBJ2-7
CDR3 DNA: TGTGCCAGCAGCCAGTCGGGTCCTCAGGGGAATGAGCAGTTCTTC; CDR3 protein: CASSQSGPQGNEQFF; D gene: NA; V gene: TRBV12-3/TRBV12-4; clone size: NA; J gene: TRBJ2-1
CDR3 DNA: TGCAGTGTCCTCCCGGGGGCAGGGAATATCTACGAGCAGTACTTC; CDR3 protein: CSVLPGAGNIYEQYF; D gene: NA; V gene: TRBV20-1; clone size: NA; J gene: TRBJ2-7
CDR3 DNA: TGTGCCAGCAGTGGACGAGGGGGCACCGGGGAGCTGTTTTTT; CDR3 protein: CASSGRGGTGELFF; D gene: NA; V gene: TRBV6-1; clone size: NA; J gene: TRBJ2-2
CDR3 DNA: TGTGCCAGCAGCCCCCCTCTAGCGGGGCAACTCAATGAGCAGTTCTTC; CDR3 protein: CASSPPLAGQLNEQFF; D gene: TRBD2; V gene: TRBV3-1; clone size: NA; J gene: TRBJ2-1
CDR3 DNA: TGTGCCAGCAGCTTCCCGGGGAACCGGGAGCTGTTTTTT; CDR3 protein: CASSFPGNRELFF; D gene: NA; V gene: TRBV5-5; clone size: NA; J gene: TRBJ2-2
CDR3 DNA: TGCGCCAGCAGCCATCAGAGCAATCAGCCCCAGCATTTT; CDR3 protein: CASSHQSNQPQHF; D gene: NA; V gene: TRBV4-1; clone size: few; J gene: TRBJ1-5
CDR3 DNA: TGTGCCAGCAGTGACCCCGGGACTAGCGGAAAGGGGGCCAACGTCCTGACTTTC; CDR3 protein: CASSDPGTSGKGANVLTF; D gene: TRBD2; V gene: TRBV2; clone size: NA; J gene: TRBJ2-6
CDR3 DNA: TGTGCCAGCAGCTTGGATTTAAGCCAGCCCCAGCATTTT; CDR3 protein: CASSLDLSQPQHF; D gene: NA; V gene: TRBV7-9; clone size: few; J gene: TRBJ1-5
CDR3 DNA: TGTGCCAGCAGCCGCGCACTTCAGTGGGATGTCAGGGGCTGGGTTGGCTACACCTTC; CDR3 protein: CASSRALQWDVRGWVGYTF; D gene: NA; V gene: TRBV11-2; clone size: NA; J gene: TRBJ1-2
CDR3 DNA: TGTACCAGCAGTTTCCCCAAGACTAGCGGGAACACCGGGGAGCTGTTTTTT; CDR3 protein: CTSSFPKTSGNTGELFF; D gene: TRBD2; V gene: TRBV12-3/TRBV12-4; clone size: NA; J gene: TRBJ2-2
CDR3 DNA: TGTGCCAGCAGCCAACACGGTGACAATGAGCAGTTCTTC; CDR3 protein: CASSQHGDNEQFF; D gene: NA; V gene: TRBV3-1; clone size: NA; J gene: TRBJ2-1
CDR3 DNA: TGTGCCATCAGTGAGAGGACAGGGGCCGTCGGCTACACCTTC; CDR3 protein: CAISERTGAVGYTF; D gene: TRBD1; V gene: TRBV10-3; clone size: NA; J gene: TRBJ1-2
CDR3 DNA: TGTGCCAGCAGTAAGTGGACTAGCCGACATTTT; CDR3 protein: CASSKWTSRHF; D gene: TRBD2; V gene: TRBV2; clone size: many; J gene: TRBJ2-3
CDR3 DNA: TGTGCCAGCAGAGCAGGGAGACAGGGCTACGAGCAGTACTTC; CDR3 protein: CASRAGRQGYEQYF; D gene: TRBD1; V gene: TRBV27; clone size: NA; J gene: TRBJ2-7
CDR3 DNA: TGCAGCGTCATCCTTTCCGGGCAGCCGAACACCGGGGAGCTGTTTTTT; CDR3 protein: CSVILSGQPNTGELFF; D gene: NA; V gene: TRBV29-1; clone size: NA; J gene: TRBJ2-2
CDR3 DNA: TGTGCCAGCAGCTTTCCTAGCAAGTATGAGCAGTTCTTC; CDR3 protein: CASSFPSKYEQFF; D gene: NA; V gene: TRBV11-2; clone size: few; J gene: TRBJ2-1
CDR3 DNA: TGCGCCGGCAGCTCTGATAGCGGGGAGCGCTACAATGAGCAGTTCTTC; CDR3 protein: CAGSSDSGERYNEQFF; D gene: TRBD2; V gene: TRBV5-1; clone size: NA; J gene: TRBJ2-1
CDR3 DNA: TGTGCCAGCAGCCCGTGGACTAGCGACCAAGAGACCCAGTACTTC; CDR3 protein: CASSPWTSDQETQYF; D gene: TRBD2; V gene: TRBV11-2; clone size: NA; J gene: TRBJ2-5
CDR3 DNA: TGTGCCAGCAGCGTTCCGGAGGGTCAAGAGACCCAGTACTTC; CDR3 protein: CASSVPEGQETQYF; D gene: NA; V gene: TRBV7-6; clone size: NA; J gene: TRBJ2-5
CDR3 DNA: TGTGCCAGCAGTTGGGGGGCCTATGGCTACACCTTC; CDR3 protein: CASSWGAYGYTF; D gene: NA; V gene: TRBV6-2/TRBV6-3; clone size: few; J gene: TRBJ1-2
CDR3 DNA: TGTGCCAGCTCACCGGTTGCGGGAGAAAATAGCAATCAGCCCCAGCATTTT; CDR3 protein: CASSPVAGENSNQPQHF; D gene: NA; V gene: TRBV18; clone size: NA; J gene: TRBJ1-5